The entry that follows covers one T cell receptor beta chain sequence. Its antigen is as yet unknown. The data belong to a study of T cell repertoires in cytomegalovirus infection. Study in general: Epitope selection comprised recently identified HLA-C-restricted CMV epitopes and well-studied HLA-B-restricted CMV epitopes.

TCRdb used MiXCR to reprocess the reads, holding one entry per CDR3 protein. The sample yields hundreds of thousands of distinct CDR3 sequences, 32% seen once. The receptor comes from a human donor in good health (CMV status not recorded). Some clones in this sample may be carry-over from other donors' samples. The starting material was cultured CD8+ T cells from PBMCs, obtained from culture after CMV antigen stimulation.

The CDR3 protein is CASSLSGGRHTEAFF. In DNA form, the CDR3 reads TGTGCCAGCAGTCTCTCGGGGGGGAGGCACACTGAAGCTTTCTTT. The J gene is TRBJ1-1, the V gene TRBV27, with D possibly TRBD1 on 5 matching bases. The CDR3 loop spans 15 amino acids. Germline V gene lookup returns CDR1 MNHEY and CDR2 SMNVEV (reference sequence). V was trimmed by 5 bases and J by 3 bases, leaving 16 bases between them.